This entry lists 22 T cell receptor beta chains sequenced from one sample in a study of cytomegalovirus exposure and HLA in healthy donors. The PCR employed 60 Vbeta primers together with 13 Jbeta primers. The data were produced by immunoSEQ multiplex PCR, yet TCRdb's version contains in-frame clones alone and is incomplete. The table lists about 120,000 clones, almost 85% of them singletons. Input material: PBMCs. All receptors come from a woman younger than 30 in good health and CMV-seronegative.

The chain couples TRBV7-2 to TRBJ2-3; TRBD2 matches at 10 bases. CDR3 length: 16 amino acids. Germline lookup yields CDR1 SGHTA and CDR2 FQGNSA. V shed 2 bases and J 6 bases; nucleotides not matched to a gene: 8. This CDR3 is CASSLLAGEGSDTQYF. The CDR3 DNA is TGTGCCAGCAGCTTACTAGCGGGAGAAGGCAGTGATACGCAGTATTTT.

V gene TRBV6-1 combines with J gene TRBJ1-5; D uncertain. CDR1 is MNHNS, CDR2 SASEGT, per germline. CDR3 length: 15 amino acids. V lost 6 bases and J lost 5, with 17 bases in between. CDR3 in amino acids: CASSLDGLLDQPQHF. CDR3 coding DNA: TGTGCCAGCAGCCTCGACGGACTTTTGGATCAGCCCCAGCATTTT.

DNA for the CDR3: TGTGCCAGCAGTGAAGGACTAGCGGGAGACAATGAGCAGTTCTTC. Translating gives CASSEGLAGDNEQFF. V and J are TRBV6-4 and TRBJ2-1; 13 nucleotides agree with TRBD2. Germline CDR1 reads MRHNA; CDR2 reads SNTAGT. The junction had 1 base not matched to a gene; V was cut back by 3 bases and J by 5 bases. The CDR3 runs 15 residues.

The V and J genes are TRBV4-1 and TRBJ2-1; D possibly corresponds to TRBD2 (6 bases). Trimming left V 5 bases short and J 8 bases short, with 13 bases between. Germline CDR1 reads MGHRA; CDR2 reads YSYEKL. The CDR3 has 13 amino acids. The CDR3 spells CASSYRSGDEQFF. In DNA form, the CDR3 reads TGCGCCAGCAGCTATCGGTCGGGGGATGAGCAGTTCTTC.

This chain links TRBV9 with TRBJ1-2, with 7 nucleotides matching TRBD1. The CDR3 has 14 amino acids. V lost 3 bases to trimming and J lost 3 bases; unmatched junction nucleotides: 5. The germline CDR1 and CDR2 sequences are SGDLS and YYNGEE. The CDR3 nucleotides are TGTGCCAGCAGCGCCAGGGGGAGCTACTATGGCTACACCTTC. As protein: CASSARGSYYGYTF.

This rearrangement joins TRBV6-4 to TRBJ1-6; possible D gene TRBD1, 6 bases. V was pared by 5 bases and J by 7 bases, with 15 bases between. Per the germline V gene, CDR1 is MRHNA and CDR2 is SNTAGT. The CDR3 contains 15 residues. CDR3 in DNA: TGTGCCAGCAGTCAACAGGGTGGCCAGAATTCACCCCTCCACTTT. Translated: CASSQQGGQNSPLHF.

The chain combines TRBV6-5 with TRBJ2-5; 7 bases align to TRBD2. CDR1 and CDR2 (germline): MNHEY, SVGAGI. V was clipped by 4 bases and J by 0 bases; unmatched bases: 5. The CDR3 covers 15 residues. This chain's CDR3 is CASSFGGLYQETQYF. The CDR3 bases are TGTGCCAGCAGTTTCGGGGGGTTGTACCAAGAGACCCAGTACTTC.

The CDR3 region has the DNA TGTGCCAGCAGCCGACAAAAGAACACTGAAGCTTTCTTT. Its protein is CASSRQKNTEAFF. The V call is TRBV7-8, the J call TRBJ1-1; D gene uncertain. Between the trimmed V and J ends, which lost 5 bases and 1 base, there was a span of 8 bases. The CDR3 spans 13 residues. In germline, CDR1 is SGHVS, CDR2 FQNEAQ. Filled out from reference TRBV7-8 and TRBJ1-1, the complete variable domain reads GAGVSQSPRYKVAKRGQDVALRCDPISGHVSLFWYQQALGQGPEFLTYFQNEAQLDKSGLPSDRFFAERPEGSVSTLKIQRTQQEDSAVYLCASSRQKNTEAFFGQGTRLTVV.

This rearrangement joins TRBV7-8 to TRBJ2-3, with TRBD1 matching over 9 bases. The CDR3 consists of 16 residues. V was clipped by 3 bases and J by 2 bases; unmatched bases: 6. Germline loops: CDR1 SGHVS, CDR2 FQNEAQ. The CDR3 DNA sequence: TGTGCCAGCAGCTTGCACCGGGACAGGGACACAGATACGCAGTATTTT. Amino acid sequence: CASSLHRDRDTDTQYF.

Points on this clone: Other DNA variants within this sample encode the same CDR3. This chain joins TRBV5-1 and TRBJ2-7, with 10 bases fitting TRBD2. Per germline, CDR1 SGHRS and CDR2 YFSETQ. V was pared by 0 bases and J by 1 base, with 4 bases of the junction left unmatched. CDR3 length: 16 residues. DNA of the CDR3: TGCGCCAGCAGCTTGGGTCTAGCGGGAGTATCCTACGAGCAGTACTTC. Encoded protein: CASSLGLAGVSYEQYF.

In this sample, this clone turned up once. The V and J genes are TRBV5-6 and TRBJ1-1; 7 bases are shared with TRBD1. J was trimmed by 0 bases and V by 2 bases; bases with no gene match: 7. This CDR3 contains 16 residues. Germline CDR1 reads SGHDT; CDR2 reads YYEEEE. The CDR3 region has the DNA TGTGCCAGCAGCTTACAGGGGACGTACATGAACACTGAAGCTTTCTTT. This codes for CASSLQGTYMNTEAFF.

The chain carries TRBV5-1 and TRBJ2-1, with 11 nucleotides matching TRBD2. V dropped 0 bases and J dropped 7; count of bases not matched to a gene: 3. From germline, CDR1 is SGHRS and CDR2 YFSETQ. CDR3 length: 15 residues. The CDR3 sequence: CASSLELAGVNEQFF. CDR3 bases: TGCGCCAGCAGCTTGGAACTAGCGGGGGTGAATGAGCAGTTCTTC.

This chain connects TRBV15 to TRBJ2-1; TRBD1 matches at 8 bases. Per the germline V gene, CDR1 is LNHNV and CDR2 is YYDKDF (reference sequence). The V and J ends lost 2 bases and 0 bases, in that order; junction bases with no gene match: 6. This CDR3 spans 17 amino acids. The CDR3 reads CATSRIGDRSSYNEQFF. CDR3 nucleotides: TGTGCCACCAGCAGAATTGGGGACAGGAGCTCCTACAATGAGCAGTTCTTC. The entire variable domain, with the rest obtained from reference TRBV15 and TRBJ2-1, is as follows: DAMVIQNPRYQVTQFGKPVTLSCSQTLNHNVMYWYQQKSSQAPKLLFHYYDKDFNNEADTPDNFQSRRPNTSFCFLDIRSPGLGDTAMYLCATSRIGDRSSYNEQFFGPGTRLTVL.

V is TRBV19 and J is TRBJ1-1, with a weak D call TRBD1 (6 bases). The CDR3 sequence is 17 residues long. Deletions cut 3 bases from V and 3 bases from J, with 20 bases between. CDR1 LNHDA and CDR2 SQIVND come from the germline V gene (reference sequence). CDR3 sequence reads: CASSILRPGGPDTEAFF. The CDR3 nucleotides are TGTGCCAGTAGTATCCTGCGTCCCGGGGGGCCTGACACTGAAGCTTTCTTT. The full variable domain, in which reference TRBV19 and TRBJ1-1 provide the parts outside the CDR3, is DGGITQSPKYLFRKEGQNVTLSCEQNLNHDAMYWYRQDPGQGLRLIYYSQIVNDFQKGDIAEGYSVSREKKESFPLTVTSAQKNPTAFYLCASSILRPGGPDTEAFFGQGTRLTVV.

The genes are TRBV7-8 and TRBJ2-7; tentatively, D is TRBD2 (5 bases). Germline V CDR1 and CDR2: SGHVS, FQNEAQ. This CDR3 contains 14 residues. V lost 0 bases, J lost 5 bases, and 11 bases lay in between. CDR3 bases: TGTGCCAGCAGCTTAGCGCGGGTCCTCCACGAGCAGTACTTC. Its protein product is CASSLARVLHEQYF.

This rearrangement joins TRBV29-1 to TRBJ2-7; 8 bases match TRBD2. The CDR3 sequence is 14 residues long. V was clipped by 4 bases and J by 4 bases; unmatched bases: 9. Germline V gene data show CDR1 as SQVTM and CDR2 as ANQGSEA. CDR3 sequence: CSVVDSGVLYEQYF. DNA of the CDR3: TGCAGCGTTGTTGATAGCGGGGTCCTTTACGAGCAGTACTTC.

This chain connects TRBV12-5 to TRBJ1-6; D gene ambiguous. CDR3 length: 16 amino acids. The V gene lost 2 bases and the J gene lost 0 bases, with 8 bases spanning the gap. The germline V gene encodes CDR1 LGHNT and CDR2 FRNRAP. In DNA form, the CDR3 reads TGTGCTAGTGGTTTGCCACAGAGCTCCTATAATTCACCCCTCCACTTT. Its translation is CASGLPQSSYNSPLHF.

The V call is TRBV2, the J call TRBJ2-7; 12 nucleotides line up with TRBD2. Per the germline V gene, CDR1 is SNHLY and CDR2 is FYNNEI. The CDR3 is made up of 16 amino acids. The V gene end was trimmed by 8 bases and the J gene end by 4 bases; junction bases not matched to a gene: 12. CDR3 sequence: CASFRTSGATAYEQYF. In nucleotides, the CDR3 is TGTGCCAGCTTTCGGACTAGCGGGGCTACGGCTTACGAGCAGTACTTC.

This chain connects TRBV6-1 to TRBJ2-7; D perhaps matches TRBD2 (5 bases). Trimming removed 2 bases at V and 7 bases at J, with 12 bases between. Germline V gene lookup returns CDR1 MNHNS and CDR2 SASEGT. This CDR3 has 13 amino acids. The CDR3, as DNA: TGTGCCAGCAGTGAAAATGGTCCGGGGGAGCAGTACTTC. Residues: CASSENGPGEQYF.

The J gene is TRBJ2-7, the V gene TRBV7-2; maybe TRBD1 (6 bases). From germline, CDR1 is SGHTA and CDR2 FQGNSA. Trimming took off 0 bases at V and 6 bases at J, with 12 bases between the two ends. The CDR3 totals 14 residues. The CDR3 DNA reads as TGTGCCAGCAGCTTAGCGGGGACAAACGCCGAGCAGTACTTC. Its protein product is CASSLAGTNAEQYF.

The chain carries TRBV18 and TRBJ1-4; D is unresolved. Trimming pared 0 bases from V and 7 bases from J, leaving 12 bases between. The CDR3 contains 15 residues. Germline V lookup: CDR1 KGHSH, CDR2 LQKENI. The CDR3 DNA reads TGTGCCAGCTCACCACCAACAGCATTAGGTGAAAAACTGTTTTTT. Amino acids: CASSPPTALGEKLFF.

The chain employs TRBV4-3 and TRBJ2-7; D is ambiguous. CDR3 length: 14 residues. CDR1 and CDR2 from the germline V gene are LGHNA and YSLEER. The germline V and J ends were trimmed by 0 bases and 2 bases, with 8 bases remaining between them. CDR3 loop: CASSQESGTYEQYF. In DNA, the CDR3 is TGCGCCAGCAGCCAAGAGTCAGGCACCTACGAGCAGTACTTC.